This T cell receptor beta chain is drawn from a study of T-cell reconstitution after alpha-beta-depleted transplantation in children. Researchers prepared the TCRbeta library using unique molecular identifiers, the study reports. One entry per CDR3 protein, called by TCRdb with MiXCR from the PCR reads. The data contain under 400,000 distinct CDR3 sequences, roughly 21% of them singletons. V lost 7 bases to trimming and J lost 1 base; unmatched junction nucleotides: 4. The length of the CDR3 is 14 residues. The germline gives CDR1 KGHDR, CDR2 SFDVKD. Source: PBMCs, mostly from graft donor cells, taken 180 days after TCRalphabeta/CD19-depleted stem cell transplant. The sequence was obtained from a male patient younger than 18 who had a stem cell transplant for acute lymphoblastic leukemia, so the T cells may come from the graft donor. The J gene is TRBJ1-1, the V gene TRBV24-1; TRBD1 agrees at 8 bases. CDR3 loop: CATREDRENTEAFF. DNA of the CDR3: TGTGCCACCAGGGAGGACAGGGAGAACACTGAAGCTTTCTTT.